This TCR beta chain is drawn from a study of cytomegalovirus exposure and HLA in healthy donors. General study findings and limits: Most subjects had HLA-A and HLA-B alleles reportedly predicted accurately by TCR beta sequences. Fewer N-insertions (relative to the approximately 670-donor mean) were reportedly seen in an Asian-associated ancestry cluster in a later analysis.

This clone was observed a single time. Its antigen is unknown. Nominal health characterized the donors when sampled, though unrecorded immune exposures were likely. Researchers ran the PCR with 60 Vbeta and 13 Jbeta primers. Profiled with immunoSEQ multiplex PCR; TCRdb holds only in-frame clones, not every one. The table records about 130,000 clones, around three quarters of them present only once. Per the germline V gene, CDR1 is MDHEN and CDR2 is SYDVKM. The CDR3 runs to 15 residues. The ends lost 5 bases at V and 2 bases at J; junction bases unmatched: 8. The V and J genes are TRBV28 and TRBJ1-1; 7 bases map to TRBD1. Sequencing was carried out using PBMCs. The TCR comes from a man aged 30-40 years in good health. The CDR3 sequence: CASSTQGGQNTEAFF. CDR3 nucleotide sequence: TGTGCCAGCAGTACTCAGGGGGGACAAAACACTGAAGCTTTCTTT.